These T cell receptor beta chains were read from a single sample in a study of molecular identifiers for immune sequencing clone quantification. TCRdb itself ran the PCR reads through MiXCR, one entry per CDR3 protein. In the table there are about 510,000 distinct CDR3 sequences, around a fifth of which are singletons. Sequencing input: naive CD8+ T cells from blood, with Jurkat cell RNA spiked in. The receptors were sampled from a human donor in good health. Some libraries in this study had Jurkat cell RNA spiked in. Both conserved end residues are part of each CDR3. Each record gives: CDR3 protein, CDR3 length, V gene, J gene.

CASSRVTGDTEAFF	14	TRBV5-6	TRBJ1-1
CASSLGSLAGVGSEQYF	17	TRBV13	TRBJ2-7
CASSLRAVTEAFF	13	TRBV12-3/TRBV12-4	TRBJ1-1
CASSPDSLGKYF	12	TRBV6-2/TRBV6-3	TRBJ2-7
CASTPRGQNFGELFF	15	TRBV12-3/TRBV12-4	TRBJ2-2
CASSTSGWSYEQYF	14	TRBV7-9	TRBJ2-7
CASSLVTSGGITDTQYF	17	TRBV27	TRBJ2-3
CASQDEMGGRSYNEQFF	17	TRBV3-1	TRBJ2-1
CASRTAIGYTF	11	TRBV6-5	TRBJ1-2
CASSLVTDQETQYF	14	TRBV5-6	TRBJ2-5
CASSPVAPGEQFF	13	TRBV4-2	TRBJ2-1
CAWSAGPFNTEAFF	14	TRBV30	TRBJ1-1
CASSLGVGGYTF	12	TRBV12-3/TRBV12-4	TRBJ1-2
CASSISLYSPLHF	13	TRBV6-2/TRBV6-3	TRBJ1-6
CASSEGVLNTEAFF	14	TRBV2	TRBJ1-1
CASSLDLYTHPGEQFF	16	TRBV11-2	TRBJ2-1
CASSQDARGDEAFF	14	TRBV4-3	TRBJ1-1
CASSSSLGQRSSYEQYF	17	TRBV13	TRBJ2-7
CASSFGPNQPQHF	13	TRBV12-3/TRBV12-4	TRBJ1-5
CSATDRGLAGNTIYF	15	TRBV20-1	TRBJ1-3
CASSLGLAAKNIQYF	15	TRBV6-2/TRBV6-3	TRBJ2-4
CASSLGSGQETQYF	14	TRBV7-9	TRBJ2-5
CASSHGGDEQYF	12	TRBV5-3	TRBJ2-7
CASSQDSSGGNNEQFF	16	TRBV4-3	TRBJ2-1
CASSLGGTEYEQYF	14	TRBV5-6	TRBJ2-7
CASSPEGFRQYF	12	TRBV5-1	TRBJ2-7
CASSYADSRSYEQYF	15	TRBV6-2/TRBV6-3	TRBJ2-7
CASSQVMGQRTGGDYGYTF	19	TRBV4-1	TRBJ1-2
CASSQNSQGWPEAFF	15	TRBV4-3	TRBJ1-1
CASSPQGAADTQYF	14	TRBV3-1	TRBJ2-3
CASSQDLSDYGYTF	14	TRBV4-3	TRBJ1-2
CAGSSDGSSYNEQFF	15	TRBV7-2	TRBJ2-1
CASSQGPSEQYF	12	TRBV4-3	TRBJ2-7